These 14 T cell receptor beta chains were all obtained from the same sample, sequenced in a study of blood T cell repertoires in COVID-19. The method was immunoSEQ multiplex PCR; TCRdb's version includes in-frame clones alone and lacks a portion of them. The sample carries 130,000 to 150,000 clones, 79% recorded once. The sample taken for sequencing was peripheral blood. The receptors here all came from a middle-aged man with active or convalescent COVID-19.

This sequence joins TRBV21-1 and TRBJ1-3; whether TRBD1, the table's D call, matches the DNA was not checked. TRBV21-1 is described as a pseudogene. There are 20 residues in the CDR3. CDR3 amino acids: CASSKDGVTGRPISGNTIYF. Here the CDR3 DNA reads TGTGCCAGCAGCAAAGACGGCGTTACAGGCCGCCCAATCTCTGGAAACACCATATATTTT.

The rearrangement uses TRBV7-9 and TRBJ2-7; D possibly corresponds to TRBD2 (6 bases). This CDR3 contains 15 residues. Germline V gene sequence: CDR1 SEHNR, CDR2 FQNEAQ (reference sequence). Trimming took off 5 bases at V and 4 bases at J, with 18 bases between the two ends. This CDR3 is CASSPRGTEGYEQYF. CDR3 coding DNA: TGTGCCAGCAGCCCACGGGGGACGGAAGGTTACGAGCAGTACTTC. The entire variable domain, with the rest obtained from reference TRBV7-9 and TRBJ2-7, is as follows: DTGVSQNPRHKITKRGQNVTFRCDPISEHNRLYWYRQTLGQGPEFLTYFQNEAQLEKSRLLSDRFSAERPKGSFSTLEIQRTEQGDSAMYLCASSPRGTEGYEQYFGPGTRLTVT.

This rearrangement joins TRBV2 to TRBJ1-1; D is possibly TRBD1 (5 bases). The length of the CDR3 is 13 residues. The V and J ends lost 1 base and 4 bases respectively, with 7 bases between them. Germline CDR1 SNHLY, CDR2 FYNNEI. CDR3 loop: CASSEGGGTEAFF. In DNA, the CDR3 is TGTGCCAGCAGTGAAGGGGGGGGCACTGAAGCTTTCTTT.

This clone was found a few times. The junction departs from the called germline gene at one end, perhaps through a read error. This sequence joins TRBV7-7 and TRBJ2-5; 14 bases are shared with TRBD2. Germline V gene lookup returns CDR1 SSHAT and CDR2 FNYEAQ (reference sequence). The CDR3 totals 17 residues. The CDR3 is CASSLRLAGGRQETQYF. DNA of the CDR3: TGTGCTAGCAGCTTACGACTAGCGGGAGGGAGGCAAGAGACCCAGTACTTC. Based on the CDR3 plus reference TRBV7-7 and TRBJ2-5, the full variable domain is GAGVSQSPRYKVTKRGQDVTLRCDPISSHATLYWYQQALGQGPEFLTYFNYEAQPDKSGLPSDRFSAERPEGSISTLTIQRTEQRDSAMYRCASSLRLAGGRQETQYFGPGTRLLVL.

The chain is built from TRBV5-4 and TRBJ2-7; tentatively, D is TRBD2 (6 bases). The V and J ends lost 0 bases and 2 bases respectively, with 15 bases between them. There are 16 residues in the CDR3. Germline V lookup: CDR1 SGHNT, CDR2 YYREEE (reference sequence). In DNA, the CDR3 is TGTGCCAGCAGCTTGGAACTAGCCCGTGGGACCTACGAGCAGTACTTC. Protein: CASSLELARGTYEQYF.

The chain uses TRBV25-1 and TRBJ1-2; a weak D match, TRBD1 (6 bases). The CDR3 length is 11 residues. CDR1 and CDR2 from the germline V gene are MGHDK and SYGVNS. Trimming stripped 7 bases from V and 8 bases from J, with 11 bases between. CDR3 coding DNA: TGTGCCAGCAAACAGGGTACCGGCTACACCTTC. It yields the protein CASKQGTGYTF.

This chain joins TRBV11-2 and TRBJ1-1; perhaps TRBD1 as D (6 bases). Germline V gives CDR1 SGHAT, CDR2 FQNNGV. This CDR3 has 15 amino acids. The ends were cut back, 0 bases at V and 3 bases at J, with 11 bases in the middle. CDR3 sequence: CASSLDGGGDTEAFF. The CDR3 region has the DNA TGTGCCAGCAGCTTAGACGGAGGGGGGGACACTGAAGCTTTCTTT.

The V gene is TRBV29-1, the J gene TRBJ2-5, with TRBD2 matching 10 bases. This CDR3 has 17 amino acids. The V segment lost 1 base and the J segment 2 bases; nucleotides outside the gene matches: 10. CDR1 is SQVTM, CDR2 ANQGSEA, per germline. The CDR3 DNA reads TGCAGCGTTGAAGTGAGGGCTAGCGGGAGTTTACAAGAGACCCAGTACTTC. It is translated as CSVEVRASGSLQETQYF.

This rearrangement joins TRBV6-5 to TRBJ2-7, with D perhaps matching TRBD1 (6 bases). The CDR3 is 15 residues long. The ends were cut back, 3 bases at V and 5 bases at J, with 17 bases in the middle. From germline, CDR1 is MNHEY and CDR2 SVGAGI. The CDR3 reads CASSYSSNRVHEQYF. CDR3 DNA: TGTGCCAGCAGTTATTCCTCCAACAGGGTCCACGAGCAGTACTTC.

The chain has TRBV6-6 and TRBJ2-5; D tentatively fits TRBD1 or TRBD2 (5 bases each). V was shortened by 10 bases and J by 5 bases, with 11 bases between the two germline ends. CDR3 length equals 11 residues. CDR1 MNHNY and CDR2 SVGAGI come from the germline V gene (reference sequence). In DNA, the CDR3 is TGTGCCACCAGGGAGCGGGAGACCCAGTACTTC. Translation: CATRERETQYF.

V gene TRBV28 combines with J gene TRBJ1-2; D is unresolved. The CDR3 runs 13 residues. Germline CDR1 MDHEN, CDR2 SYDVKM. The V end was cut by 5 bases, the J end by 1 base, with 8 bases between. CDR3 in amino acids: CASSTTDNYGYTF. The DNA for the CDR3 is TGTGCCAGCAGTACCACAGATAACTATGGCTACACCTTC.

The chain uses TRBV7-3 and TRBJ2-1, with TRBD1 matching over 8 bases. This CDR3 has 15 residues. With V trimmed by 4 bases and J by 5 bases, 7 bases remained unmatched. Per the germline V gene, CDR1 is SGHTA and CDR2 is FQGTGA. The CDR3 DNA reads TGTGCCAGCAGCTGGCGGACAGGGTTGAACAATGAGCAGTTCTTC. This gives the protein CASSWRTGLNNEQFF.

This clone was seen a single time. The genes are TRBV7-6 and TRBJ2-1, with 8 nucleotides matching TRBD1. The CDR3 covers 15 residues. Losses at the gene ends were 2 bases for V and 8 bases for J; bases not matched to a gene: 8. CDR1 SGHVS and CDR2 FNYEAQ come from the germline V gene. The chain's CDR3 is CASSLPLTGVYEQFF. DNA of the CDR3: TGTGCCAGCAGCTTACCCTTGACAGGGGTGTATGAGCAGTTCTTC.

In its sample, this clone was seen a few times. The V and J genes are TRBV6-5 and TRBJ1-1; D gene unclear. Germline loops: CDR1 MNHEY, CDR2 SVGAGI. The CDR3 is 13 residues long. V lost 4 bases to trimming and J lost 2 bases, with 8 bases between them. CDR3 loop: CASSSADNTEAFF. Written as DNA, the CDR3 is TGTGCCAGCAGTTCGGCGGATAACACTGAAGCTTTCTTT.